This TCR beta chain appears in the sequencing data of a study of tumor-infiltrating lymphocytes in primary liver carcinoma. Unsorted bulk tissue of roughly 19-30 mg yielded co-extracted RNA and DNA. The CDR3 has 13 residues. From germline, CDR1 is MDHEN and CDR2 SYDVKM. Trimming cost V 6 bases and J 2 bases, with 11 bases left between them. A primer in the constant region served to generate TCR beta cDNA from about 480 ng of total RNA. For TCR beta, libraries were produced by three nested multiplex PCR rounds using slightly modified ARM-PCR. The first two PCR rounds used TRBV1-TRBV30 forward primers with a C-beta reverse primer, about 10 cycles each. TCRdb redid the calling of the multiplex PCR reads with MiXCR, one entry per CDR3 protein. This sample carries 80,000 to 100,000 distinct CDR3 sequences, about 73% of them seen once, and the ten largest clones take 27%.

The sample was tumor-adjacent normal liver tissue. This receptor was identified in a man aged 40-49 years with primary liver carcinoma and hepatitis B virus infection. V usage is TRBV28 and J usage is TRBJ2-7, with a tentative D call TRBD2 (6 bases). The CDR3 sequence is CASRKGTAYEQYF. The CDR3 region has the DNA TGTGCCAGCAGAAAAGGGACTGCCTACGAGCAGTACTTC.